One sample yielded the 21 T cell receptor beta chains listed below, sequenced in a study of cytomegalovirus exposure and HLA in healthy donors (dated by TCRdb to about 2017). The library was generated by the immunoSEQ multiplex PCR assay. For the multiplex PCR, a mixture combining 60 forward primers for TCR Vbeta segments and 13 reverse primers for TCR Jbeta segments was used. Entries here come from immuneACCESS through TCRdb and include only in-frame sequences with V and J called. Some clones fail to appear in such tables; in the studies checked, an unresolved V gene covers under half of the shortfall, and the cause of the remainder is unknown. The sample table lists about 150,000 clones, around 78% of them with a count of one. Under 3% of the sample is in the top ten clones. Source material: PBMCs. Every receptor here comes from a man aged 40-50 years in good health and CMV-seropositive.

This clone was observed a handful of times. The rearrangement links TRBV5-1 to TRBJ2-1; TRBD1 is a possible D gene (6 bases). This CDR3 region has 15 residues. Per the germline V gene, CDR1 is SGHRS and CDR2 is YFSETQ. The V gene lost 2 bases and the J gene lost 5 bases, with 14 bases spanning the gap. CDR3 amino acids: CASSLNQDSHNEQFF. The DNA of the CDR3 is TGCGCCAGCAGCTTAAATCAGGACAGCCACAATGAGCAGTTCTTC.

V and J are TRBV9 and TRBJ2-7; weak D call: TRBD1 (5 bases). The CDR3 is 14 residues long. Looked up from germline, CDR1 is SGDLS and CDR2 is YYNGEE. The ends were cut back, 0 bases at V and 9 bases at J, with 16 bases in the middle. CDR3 DNA sequence: TGTGCCAGCAGCGTAGGAATACCTCAGGGTGGGCAGTACTTC. Its protein is CASSVGIPQGGQYF.

Only one count was recorded for this clone. The chain carries TRBV7-7 and TRBJ2-2, with D tentatively TRBD2 (7 bases). Germline lookup yields CDR1 SSHAT and CDR2 FNYEAQ (reference sequence). V was clipped by 5 bases and J by 2 bases, with 18 bases between them. The CDR3 runs to 17 residues. The chain's CDR3 is CASSPARGAVNTGELFF. In DNA, the CDR3 is TGTGCCAGCAGCCCCGCCCGGGGGGCGGTAAACACCGGGGAGCTGTTTTTT.

This clone has only a few counts. The V and J genes are TRBV7-6 and TRBJ1-4; TRBD1 is a possible D gene (5 bases). With 5 bases removed from V and 4 bases from J, the gap between germline ends came to 11 bases. In germline, CDR1 is SGHVS, CDR2 FNYEAQ. This CDR3 comprises 14 residues. Here the CDR3 reads CASSEDTSNEKLFF. The CDR3 region has the DNA TGTGCCAGCAGCGAGGACACCAGTAATGAAAAACTGTTTTTT.

J is TRBJ2-5 and V is TRBV28; D remains ambiguous. The CDR3 sequence is 14 residues long. The germline V and J ends were trimmed by 5 bases and 4 bases, with 14 bases remaining between them. Germline V lookup: CDR1 MDHEN, CDR2 SYDVKM. For the CDR3, the DNA is TGTGCCAGCAGTACCCCTTCTAGAGGAGAGACCCAGTACTTC. The encoded protein is CASSTPSRGETQYF.

The chain employs TRBV30 and TRBJ2-1, with D perhaps matching TRBD2 (6 bases). The CDR3 runs 14 residues. In germline, CDR1 is GTSNPN, CDR2 SVGIG (reference sequence). The germline V and J ends were trimmed by 8 bases and 6 bases, with 20 bases remaining between them. CDR3 residues: CARLGTVVINEQFF. CDR3 nucleotide sequence: TGTGCCCGATTAGGGACTGTGGTCATCAATGAGCAGTTCTTC.

On this clone itself: One junction end does not reproduce the germline sequence, and a read error may be involved. V usage is TRBV7-9 and J usage is TRBJ2-1, with TRBD2 matching 10 bases. CDR1 and CDR2 (germline): SEHNR, FQNEAQ (reference sequence). The CDR3 contains 15 residues. DNA for the CDR3: TGTTCCAGCAGCCTGGTCGGACTAGCGGACAATGAGCAGTTCTTC. This gives the protein CSSSLVGLADNEQFF.

The chain uses TRBV5-6 and TRBJ1-5; D perhaps matches TRBD1 (5 bases). Trimming removed 0 bases at V and 5 bases at J, with 12 bases between. Germline assignment: CDR1 SGHDT and CDR2 YYEEEE. This CDR3 region has 15 residues. CDR3 in amino acids: CASSLGTGLYQPQHF. DNA for the CDR3: TGTGCCAGCAGCTTGGGGACGGGACTATATCAGCCCCAGCATTTT. The entire variable domain, with the rest obtained from reference TRBV5-6 and TRBJ1-5, is as follows: DAGVTQSPTHLIKTRGQQVTLRCSPKSGHDTVSWYQQALGQGPQFIFQYYEEEERQRGNFPDRFSGHQFPNYSSELNVNALLLGDSALYLCASSLGTGLYQPQHFGDGTRLSIL.

This clone has more than one count but fewer than ten. The gene calls are TRBV28 and TRBJ2-6; 8 bases line up with TRBD1. The CDR3 extends over 18 amino acids. Germline values: CDR1 MDHEN, CDR2 SYDVKM. Trimming took 5 bases from V and 1 from J; bases not matched to a gene: 10. The CDR3 nucleotides read TGTGCCAGCAGTCCTCGGACAGGGAGGAGGTCTGGGGCCAACGTCCTGACTTTC. Translated: CASSPRTGRRSGANVLTF.

This chain links TRBV18 with TRBJ2-1; no reliable D call. This CDR3 has 15 amino acids. Germline assignment: CDR1 KGHSH and CDR2 LQKENI. V lost 0 bases and J lost 3, with 9 bases in between. DNA of the CDR3: TGTGCCAGCTCACCACCCGTTAGTGGCTACAATGAGCAGTTCTTC. The encoded protein is CASSPPVSGYNEQFF.

This clone was observed a handful of times. This chain links TRBV6-1 with TRBJ2-3; D is undetermined. Trimming shortened V by 3 bases and J by 1 base, and 8 bases separated the two germline ends. CDR3 size: 14 residues. CDR1 and CDR2 from the germline V gene are MNHNS and SASEGT. CDR3: CASSDRIRTDTQYF. CDR3 nucleotides: TGTGCCAGCAGTGACAGGATCCGCACAGATACGCAGTATTTT.

The V gene is TRBV6-5, the J gene TRBJ2-7; D is unresolved. Germline V CDR1 and CDR2: MNHEY, SVGAGI. The germline V and J ends were trimmed by 6 bases and 2 bases, with 8 bases remaining between them. This CDR3 contains 12 residues. The CDR3: CASSTSTYEQYF. The CDR3 DNA reads TGTGCCAGCAGCACAAGTACCTACGAGCAGTACTTC.

The rearrangement joins TRBV5-6 to TRBJ2-7; 9 nucleotides match TRBD1. Trimming removed 1 base from V and 0 bases from J; junction bases left unmatched: 11. CDR1 is SGHDT, CDR2 YYEEEE, per germline. The CDR3 has 18 amino acids. The CDR3 region has the DNA TGTGCCAGCAGCTTGTTTAAGAACCGGGACAGGGTCTCCTACGAGCAGTACTTC. It translates to CASSLFKNRDRVSYEQYF. Combining the CDR3 with reference TRBV5-6 and TRBJ2-7 gives the whole variable domain DAGVTQSPTHLIKTRGQQVTLRCSPKSGHDTVSWYQQALGQGPQFIFQYYEEEERQRGNFPDRFSGHQFPNYSSELNVNALLLGDSALYLCASSLFKNRDRVSYEQYFGPGTRLTVT.

V gene TRBV25-1 combines with J gene TRBJ1-1; D unresolved. This CDR3 spans 14 amino acids. Between the trimmed V and J ends, which lost 4 bases and 7 bases, there was a span of 16 bases. The V gene's germline CDR1 is MGHDK and CDR2 SYGVNS. Written as DNA, the CDR3 is TGTGCCAGCAGTGCTCAACAGAGGGCTGGTGAAGCTTTCTTT. It encodes CASSAQQRAGEAFF.

CDR3 residues: CASSRQGGTEAFF. Here the CDR3 DNA reads TGTGCCAGCAGCCGACAGGGGGGCACTGAAGCTTTCTTT. The chain is built from TRBV5-5 and TRBJ1-1, with 9 bases aligning to TRBD1. The CDR3 has 13 amino acids. The germline CDR1 and CDR2 sequences are SGHKS and YYEKEE (reference sequence). The J segment lost 4 bases and the V segment lost 4 bases, leaving 2 bases of the junction unmatched.

This clone was seen only a few times. This chain links TRBV6-5 with TRBJ1-2, with 7 bases lining up with TRBD1. The CDR3 is made up of 14 amino acids. The V segment lost 2 bases and the J segment 2 bases; nucleotides outside the gene matches: 2. Germline-derived CDR1 and CDR2 are MNHEY and SVGAGI. The CDR3 DNA follows: TGTGCCAGCAGTTACGACAGGGTGAACTATGGCTACACCTTC. Amino acid sequence: CASSYDRVNYGYTF.

Only a few counts were recorded for this clone. The J gene is TRBJ2-2, the V gene TRBV10-1; the match to TRBD2 covers 12 bases. Looked up from germline, CDR1 is WNHNN and CDR2 is SYGVQD (reference sequence). The CDR3 has 19 amino acids. V was pared by 3 bases and J by 5 bases, with 13 bases of the junction left unmatched. CDR3 amino acids: CASSDRVQLAGGWTGELFF. The CDR3, as DNA: TGCGCCAGCAGTGATCGGGTACAACTAGCGGGAGGATGGACCGGGGAGCTGTTTTTT.

This chain uses TRBV5-4 with TRBJ1-3, with D uncertain. Germline CDR1 is SGHNT and CDR2 is YYREEE (reference sequence). There are 13 residues in the CDR3. Trimming took off 1 base at V and 2 bases at J, with 4 bases between the two ends. The CDR3 coding sequence is TGTGCCAGCAGCTTGAGCGCTGGAAACACCATATATTTT. This encodes CASSLSAGNTIYF.

The CDR3 reads CATRPGGGRNYEQYF. The CDR3, as DNA: TGTGCCACCCGACCCGGTGGGGGGAGAAACTACGAGCAGTACTTC. J is TRBJ2-7 and V is TRBV28; the D gene is possibly TRBD2 (6 bases). This CDR3 is built from 15 residues. Germline V gene sequence: CDR1 MDHEN, CDR2 SYDVKM. The germline V and J ends were trimmed by 10 bases and 3 bases, with 22 bases remaining between them.

This clone showed up just a few times. The chain recombines TRBV7-6 with TRBJ2-7; D unclear. CDR1 is SGHVS and CDR2 is FNYEAQ in the germline V gene. The CDR3 contains 14 residues. V lost 5 bases and J 2 bases, leaving 13 bases between the germline ends. CDR3 loop: CASSPRSDPYEQYF. The CDR3 bases are TGTGCCAGCAGCCCAAGGAGTGACCCCTACGAGCAGTACTTC.

The rearrangement links TRBV7-2 to TRBJ2-3; no reliable D call. This CDR3 spans 12 amino acids. Trimming shortened V by 5 bases and J by 2 bases, and 5 bases separated the two germline ends. The germline V gene encodes CDR1 SGHTA and CDR2 FQGNSA. DNA of the CDR3: TGTGCCAGCAGCCCAGACACAGATACGCAGTATTTT. Its protein is CASSPDTDTQYF.